The present TCR beta chain was sequenced within a study of cytomegalovirus exposure and HLA in healthy donors. Study-level background: Out of 398 genotyped donors, about 81% belonged to the Caucasian-associated ancestry cluster. Study-level findings and limits: Productive rates of about 87% or about 30% were seen for most TCR beta V segments in an earlier analysis.

This CDR3 region has 14 residues. J lost 0 bases, V lost 8 bases, and 2 bases had no gene match. Germline CDR1 SGHTA, CDR2 FQGTGA. Only one count was recorded for this clone. Its target is not known. PCR employed 60 Vbeta and 13 Jbeta primers. The data were produced by immunoSEQ multiplex PCR, yet TCRdb's version contains in-frame clones alone and is incomplete. The sample has around 100,000 clones; more than 75% are singletons. Sequencing was carried out using PBMCs. The V call is TRBV7-3, the J call TRBJ2-2; TRBD1 agrees at 8 bases. The receptor comes from a woman aged 18-35 years in good health and CMV-seropositive. The CDR3 sequence: CASGTGSNTGELFF. The CDR3 DNA sequence: TGTGCCAGCGGGACAGGCTCGAACACCGGGGAGCTGTTTTTT.